This T cell receptor beta chain was recorded in a study of blood T cell repertoires in COVID-19. As for the study in general: COVID-19 samples collected from the United States, Italy and Spain covered acute and convalescent phases.

Participants came from 20 to 25 US areas, aged about 18 to 100 years. Categorization into cohorts depended on clinical history that participants reported. Source study methods: Reference gene primer amplification in the assay estimated nucleated cell counts. Repertoires were generated with immunoSEQ multiplex PCR, while TCRdb's copy carries only in-frame clones and drops some. That table is the source of V, J and clone size, and D and trimming were worked out from the DNA. In the table there are roughly 200,000 clones, 86% of which are singletons. The material sequenced was PBMCs or T cells enriched from blood (not recorded which). This sequence originates from a woman aged 25 to 39 who had been exposed to COVID-19.

The CDR3 DNA reads as TGTGCCAGCAGACAGTCTAATGAAAAACTGTTTTTT. Translating it yields CASRQSNEKLFF. V and J are TRBV2 and TRBJ1-4; D is uncertain. Trimming took 6 bases from V and 3 from J, leaving 5 bases between them. Per germline, CDR1 SNHLY and CDR2 FYNNEI. This CDR3 spans 12 amino acids.